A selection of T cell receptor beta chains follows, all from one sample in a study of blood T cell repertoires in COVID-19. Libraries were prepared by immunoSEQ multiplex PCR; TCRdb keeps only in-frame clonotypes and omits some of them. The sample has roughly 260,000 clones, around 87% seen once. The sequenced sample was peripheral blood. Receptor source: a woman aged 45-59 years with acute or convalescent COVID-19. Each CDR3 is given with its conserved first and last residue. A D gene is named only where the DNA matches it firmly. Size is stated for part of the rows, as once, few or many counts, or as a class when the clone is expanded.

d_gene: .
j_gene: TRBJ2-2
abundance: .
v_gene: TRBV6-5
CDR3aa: CASSYEPPGELFF
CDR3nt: TGTGCCAGCAGTTACGAGCCCCCCGGGGAGCTGTTTTTT

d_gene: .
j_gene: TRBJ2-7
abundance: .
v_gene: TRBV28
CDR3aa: CASSFLGGSSYEQYF
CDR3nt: TGTGCCAGCAGTTTCTTGGGGGGTAGCTCCTACGAGCAGTACTTC

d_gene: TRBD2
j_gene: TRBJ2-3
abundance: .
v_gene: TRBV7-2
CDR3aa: CASSLEGGRIYTQYF
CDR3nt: TGTGCCAGCAGCTTAGAGGGCGGGAGGATCTATACGCAGTATTTT

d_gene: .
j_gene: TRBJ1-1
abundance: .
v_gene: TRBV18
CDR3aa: CASSPRRAGENTEAFF
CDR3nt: TGTGCCAGCTCACCAAGGAGAGCTGGCGAAAACACTGAAGCTTTCTTT

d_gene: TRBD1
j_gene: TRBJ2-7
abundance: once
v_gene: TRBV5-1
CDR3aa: CASSARQGTEQYF
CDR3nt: TGCGCCAGCAGCGCCCGACAGGGGACCGAGCAGTACTTC

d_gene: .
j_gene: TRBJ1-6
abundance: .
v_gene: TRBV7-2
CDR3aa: CASSRTVTYNSPPHF
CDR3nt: TGTGCCAGCAGCCGGACAGTCACCTATAATTCACCCCCCCACTTT

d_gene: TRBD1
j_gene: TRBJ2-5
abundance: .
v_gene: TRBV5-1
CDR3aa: CASSLLTGGETQYF
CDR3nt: TGCGCCAGCAGCCTGTTGACAGGGGGGGAGACCCAGTACTTC

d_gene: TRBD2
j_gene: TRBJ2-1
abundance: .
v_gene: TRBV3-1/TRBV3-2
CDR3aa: CASSEPTSGDYNEQFF
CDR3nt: TGTGCCAGCAGCGAACCCACTAGCGGGGATTACAATGAGCAGTTCTTC

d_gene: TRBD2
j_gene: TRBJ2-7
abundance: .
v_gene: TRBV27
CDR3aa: CASSRQGGSSYEQYF
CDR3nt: TGTGCCAGCAGTCGTCAGGGCGGGAGCTCCTACGAGCAGTACTTC

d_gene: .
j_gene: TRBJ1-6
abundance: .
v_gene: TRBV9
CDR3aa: CASSLNNSPLHF
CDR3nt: TGTGCCAGCAGCCTTAATAATTCACCCCTCCACTTT

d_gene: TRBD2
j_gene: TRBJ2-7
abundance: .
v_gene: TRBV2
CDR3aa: CASSASGSEYEQYF
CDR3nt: TGTGCCAGCAGCGCTAGCGGGAGTGAGTACGAGCAGTACTTC

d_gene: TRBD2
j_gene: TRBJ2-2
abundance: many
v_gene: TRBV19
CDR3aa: CASKTSGSRGELFF
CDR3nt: TGTGCCAGTAAGACTAGCGGGAGTCGTGGGGAGCTGTTTTTT

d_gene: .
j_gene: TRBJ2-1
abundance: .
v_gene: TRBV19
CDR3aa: CASRRLAQEEQFF
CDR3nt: TGTGCCAGTAGACGGCTAGCCCAGGAGGAGCAGTTCTTC

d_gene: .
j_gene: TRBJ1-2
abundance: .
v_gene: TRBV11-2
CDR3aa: CASSRRVINYGYTF
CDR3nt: TGTGCCAGCAGCCGCCGGGTGATTAACTATGGCTACACCTTC

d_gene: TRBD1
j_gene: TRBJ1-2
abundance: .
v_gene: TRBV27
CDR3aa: CASTPTGTGGNYGYTF
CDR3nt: TGTGCCAGCACTCCGACCGGGACAGGGGGAAACTATGGCTACACCTTC

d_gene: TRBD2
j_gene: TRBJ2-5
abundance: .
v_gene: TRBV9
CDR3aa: CASSVGFSGSETQYF
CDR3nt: TGTGCCAGCAGCGTAGGGTTTAGCGGGAGCGAGACCCAGTACTTC

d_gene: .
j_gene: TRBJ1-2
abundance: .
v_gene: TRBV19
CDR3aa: CASKSGATPGYTF
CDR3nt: TGTGCCAGTAAATCAGGGGCTACTCCCGGCTACACCTTC

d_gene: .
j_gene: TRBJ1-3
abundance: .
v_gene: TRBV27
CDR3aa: CASKNAGAGNTIYF
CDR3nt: TGTGCCAGCAAGAACGCCGGAGCAGGAAACACCATATATTTT

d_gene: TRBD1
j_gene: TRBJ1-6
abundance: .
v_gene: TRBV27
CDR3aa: CASSLSAGGNSPLHF
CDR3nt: TGTGCCAGCAGTTTAAGCGCAGGGGGAAATTCACCCCTCCACTTT

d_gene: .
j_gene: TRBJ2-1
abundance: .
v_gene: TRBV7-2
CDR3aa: CASSEGLASLYNEQFF
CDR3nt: TGTGCCAGCAGTGAAGGACTCGCCTCCCTCTACAATGAGCAGTTCTTC

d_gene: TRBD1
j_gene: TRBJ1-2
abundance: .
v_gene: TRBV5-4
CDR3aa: CASSSKTGPYGYTF
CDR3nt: TGTGCCAGCAGCTCAAAGACAGGGCCCTATGGCTACACCTTC

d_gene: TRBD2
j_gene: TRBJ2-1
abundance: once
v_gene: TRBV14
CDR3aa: CASSLGTSGVGSYNEQFF
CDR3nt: TGTGCCAGCAGCCTCGGGACTAGCGGAGTCGGCTCCTACAATGAGCAGTTCTTC

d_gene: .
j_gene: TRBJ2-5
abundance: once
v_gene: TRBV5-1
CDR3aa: CASSYARGAGQGARQHQETQYF
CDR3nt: TGCGCCAGCAGCTACGCCCGGGGGGCAGGGCAGGGGGCGAGGCAGCATCAAGAGACCCAGTACTTC

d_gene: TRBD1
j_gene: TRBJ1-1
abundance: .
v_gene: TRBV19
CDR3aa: CASSRTGGTEAFF
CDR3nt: TGTGCCAGTAGTAGAACAGGGGGCACTGAAGCTTTCTTT